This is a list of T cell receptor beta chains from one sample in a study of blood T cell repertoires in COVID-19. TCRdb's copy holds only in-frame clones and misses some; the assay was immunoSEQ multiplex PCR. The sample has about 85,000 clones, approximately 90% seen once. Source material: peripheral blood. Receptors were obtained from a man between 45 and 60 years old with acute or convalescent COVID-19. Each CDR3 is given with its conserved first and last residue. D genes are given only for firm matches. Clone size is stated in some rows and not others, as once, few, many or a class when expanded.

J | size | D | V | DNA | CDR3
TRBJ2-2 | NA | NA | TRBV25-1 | TGTGCCAGCAGTGAACAGGCCATCACCGGGGAGCTGTTTTTT | CASSEQAITGELFF
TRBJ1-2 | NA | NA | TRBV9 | TGTGCCAGCAGCACGAGCGGGATGCCGGGGGGCTACACCTTC | CASSTSGMPGGYTF
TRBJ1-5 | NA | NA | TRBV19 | TGTGCCAGCCCCGGGCAGCCCCAGCATTTT | CASPGQPQHF
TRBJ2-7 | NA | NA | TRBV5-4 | TGTGCCAGCAGCTTGGCCGAGCCCGACAGGTACGAGCAGTACTTC | CASSLAEPDRYEQYF
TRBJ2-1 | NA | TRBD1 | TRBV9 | TGTGCCAGCAGCGCGGGGGGACAGGGGGCGACCGGTGAGCAGTTCTTC | CASSAGGQGATGEQFF
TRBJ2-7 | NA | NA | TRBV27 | TGTGCCAGCAGTTTAAGCCAGGGAAGCTACGAGCAGTACTTC | CASSLSQGSYEQYF
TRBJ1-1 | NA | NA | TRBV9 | TGTGCCAGCAGCTCCACAGAGAACACTGAAGCTTTCTTT | CASSSTENTEAFF
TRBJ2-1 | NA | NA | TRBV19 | TGTGCCAGTAGTATAAGCCGAGTAGATGAGCAGTTCTTC | CASSISRVDEQFF
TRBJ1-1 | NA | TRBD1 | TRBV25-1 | TGTGCCAGCAGTAGACGACAGGGTAGCACTGAAGCTTTCTTT | CASSRRQGSTEAFF
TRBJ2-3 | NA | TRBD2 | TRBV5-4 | TGTGCCAGCAGCTCGGGGGGGATTACCACAGATACGCAGTATTTT | CASSSGGITTDTQYF
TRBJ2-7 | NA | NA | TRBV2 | TGTGCCAGCAGTCTGGGGGGGGCGCGTTACGAGCAGTACTTC | CASSLGGARYEQYF
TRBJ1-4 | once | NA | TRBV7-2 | TGTGCCAGCAGCTTCCAGGGCACCTTCGAAAAACTGTTTTTT | CASSFQGTFEKLFF
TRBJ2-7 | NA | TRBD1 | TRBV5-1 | TGCGCCAGCAGCTTGGCCGGACAGGGGAGGTACGAGCAGTACTTC | CASSLAGQGRYEQYF
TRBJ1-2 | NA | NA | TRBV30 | TGTGCCTGGAGCGAGGACAGCGGCAGGAGCTACACCTTC | CAWSEDSGRSYTF
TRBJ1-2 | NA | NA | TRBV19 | TGTGCCAGTAGTTCGCCCCGAGGTAAAGACTATGGCTACACCTTC | CASSSPRGKDYGYTF
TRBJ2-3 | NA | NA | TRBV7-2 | TGTGCCAGCAGCACCCCTCCCCCAGGCGGCACAGATACGCAGTATTTT | CASSTPPPGGTDTQYF
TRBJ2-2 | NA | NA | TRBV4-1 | TGCGCCAGCAGCCAAGGAACGACAGGGAGGAGCACCGGGGAGCTGTTTTTT | CASSQGTTGRSTGELFF
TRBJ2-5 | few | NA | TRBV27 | TGTGCCAGCAGTTCCGCCTTATACGGAGAGACCCAGTACTTC | CASSSALYGETQYF
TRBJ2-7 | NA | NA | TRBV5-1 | TGCGCCAGCAGGGCGGACAGCTCCTACGAGCAGTACTTC | CASRADSSYEQYF
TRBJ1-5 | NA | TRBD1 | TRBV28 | TGTGCCAGCAGCCCGGGACAGTGGACCCAGCATTTT | CASSPGQWTQHF
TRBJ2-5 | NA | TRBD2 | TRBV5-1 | TGCGCCAGCAGCTTGAATCCAGCGGGGGCCGAAGAGACCCAGTACTTC | CASSLNPAGAEETQYF
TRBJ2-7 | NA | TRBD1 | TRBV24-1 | TGTGCCACCAGTGATCCGGGACAGGGCTACGAGCAGTACTTC | CATSDPGQGYEQYF
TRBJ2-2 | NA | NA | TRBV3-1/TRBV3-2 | TGTGCCAGCAGCCAAGATCGTCATCAGGGGAAGACCGGGGAGCTGTTTTTT | CASSQDRHQGKTGELFF
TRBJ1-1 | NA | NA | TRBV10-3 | TGTGCCATCAGTGAGTCGAGAGGAGGCAGAAACCTTGAAGCTTTCTTT | CAISESRGGRNLEAFF
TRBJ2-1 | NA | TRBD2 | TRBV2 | TGTGCCAGCAGTGAAAGGCGGGGGGGCGGCGATGAGCAGTTCTTC | CASSERRGGGDEQFF
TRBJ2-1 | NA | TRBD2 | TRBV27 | TGTGCCAGCAGTCCGATTGGGCGGGAGAATAGGAATGAGCAGTTCTTC | CASSPIGRENRNEQFF
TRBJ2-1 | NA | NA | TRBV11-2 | TGTGCCAGCAGCTTAAATTTAGCAGACAATGAGCAGTTCTTC | CASSLNLADNEQFF
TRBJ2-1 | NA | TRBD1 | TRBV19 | TGTGCCAGTAGGACCGGACAGGGGGCCTACAATGAGCAGTTCTTC | CASRTGQGAYNEQFF
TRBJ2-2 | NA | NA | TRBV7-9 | TGTGCCAGCAGCTTAGTCGGCGGGATGAACACCGGGGAGCTGTTTTTT | CASSLVGGMNTGELFF
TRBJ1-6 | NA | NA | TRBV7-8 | TGTGCCAGCAGCCAATACGGGAATTCACCCCTCCACTTT | CASSQYGNSPLHF
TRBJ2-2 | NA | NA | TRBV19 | TGTGCCAGTAGTATAAGAGGGTCGGGGGAGCTGTTTTTT | CASSIRGSGELFF
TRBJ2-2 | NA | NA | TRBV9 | TGTGCCAGCAGGAGAGGGTCCGGGGAGCTGTTTTTT | CASRRGSGELFF
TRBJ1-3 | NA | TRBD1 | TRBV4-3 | TGCGCCAGCAGCCCTAACAGGGGAACTGGAAACACCATATATTTT | CASSPNRGTGNTIYF
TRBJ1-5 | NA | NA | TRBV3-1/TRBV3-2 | TGTGCCAGCAGCCAAGACAGGGGAGGCAATCAGCCCCAGCATTTT | CASSQDRGGNQPQHF
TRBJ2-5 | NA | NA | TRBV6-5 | TGTGCCAGCAGCGACAGGATTCAAGAGACCCAGTACTTC | CASSDRIQETQYF
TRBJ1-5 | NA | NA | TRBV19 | TGTGCCAGTAGTACTGTACGGACAGCCAGCAATCAGCCCCAGCATTTT | CASSTVRTASNQPQHF
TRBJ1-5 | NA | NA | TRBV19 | TGTGCCAGTAGTATCGGGGGACGGAGTCTCAATCAGCCCCAGCATTTT | CASSIGGRSLNQPQHF
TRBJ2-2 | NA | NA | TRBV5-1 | TGCGCCATCCGCCTGAGCGGATCGAACACCGGGGAGCTGTTTTTT | CAIRLSGSNTGELFF
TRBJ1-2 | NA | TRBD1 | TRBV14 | TGTGCCAGCAGCCCCGGCGGGACAGCCCGGAACTATGGCTACACCTTC | CASSPGGTARNYGYTF
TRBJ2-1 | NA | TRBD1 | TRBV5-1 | TGCGCCAGCAGCTTGACAGGGGCCCCTGATTTCAATGAGCAGTTCTTC | CASSLTGAPDFNEQFF
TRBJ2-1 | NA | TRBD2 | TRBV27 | TGTGCCAGCAGTTGGGGCCGACTAGCGGTATACAATGAGCAGTTCTTC | CASSWGRLAVYNEQFF
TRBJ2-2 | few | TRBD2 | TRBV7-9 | TGTGCCAGCAGCTCCCACCATAGCGGGATCGTCACCGGGGAGCTGTTTTTT | CASSSHHSGIVTGELFF
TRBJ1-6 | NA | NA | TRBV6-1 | TGTGCCAGCAGTGAAGATCGCCAGGCAAATAATTCACCCCTCCACTTT | CASSEDRQANNSPLHF